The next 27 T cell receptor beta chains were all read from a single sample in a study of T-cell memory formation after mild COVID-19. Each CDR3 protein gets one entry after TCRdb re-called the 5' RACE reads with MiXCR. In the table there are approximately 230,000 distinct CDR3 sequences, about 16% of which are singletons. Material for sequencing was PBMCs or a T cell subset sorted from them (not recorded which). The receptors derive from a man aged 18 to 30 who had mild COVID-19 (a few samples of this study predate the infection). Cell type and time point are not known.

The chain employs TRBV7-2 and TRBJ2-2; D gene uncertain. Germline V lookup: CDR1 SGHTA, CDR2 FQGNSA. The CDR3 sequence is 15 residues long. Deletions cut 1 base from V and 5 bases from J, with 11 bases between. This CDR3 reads CASSLVVGITGELFF. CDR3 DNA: TGTGCCAGCAGCTTAGTAGTGGGAATAACCGGGGAGCTGTTTTTT. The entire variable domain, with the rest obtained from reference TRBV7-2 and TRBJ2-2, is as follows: GAGVSQSPSNKVTEKGKDVELRCDPISGHTALYWYRQSLGQGLEFLIYFQGNSAPDKSGLPSDRFSAERTGGSVSTLTIQRTQQEDSAVYLCASSLVVGITGELFFGEGSRLTVL.

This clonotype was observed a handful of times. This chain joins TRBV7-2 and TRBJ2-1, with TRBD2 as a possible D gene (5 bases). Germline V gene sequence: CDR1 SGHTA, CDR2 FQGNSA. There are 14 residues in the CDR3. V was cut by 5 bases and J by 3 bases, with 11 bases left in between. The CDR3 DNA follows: TGTGCCAGCAGCGCCCTAGGACTCTACAATGAGCAGTTCTTC. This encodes CASSALGLYNEQFF.

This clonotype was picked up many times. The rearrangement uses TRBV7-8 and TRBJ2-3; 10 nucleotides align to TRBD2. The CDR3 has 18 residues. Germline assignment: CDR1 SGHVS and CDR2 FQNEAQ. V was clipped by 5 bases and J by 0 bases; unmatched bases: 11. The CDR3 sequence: CASSVGSGGGLSTDTQYF. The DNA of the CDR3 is TGTGCCAGCAGCGTGGGGAGCGGGGGGGGACTAAGCACAGATACGCAGTATTTT.

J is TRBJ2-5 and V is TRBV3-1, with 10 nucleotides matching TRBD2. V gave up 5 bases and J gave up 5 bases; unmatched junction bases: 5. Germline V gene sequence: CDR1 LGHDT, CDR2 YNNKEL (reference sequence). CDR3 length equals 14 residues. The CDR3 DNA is TGTGCCAGCAGCAGAGGGACTAGCGAGGAGACCCAGTACTTC. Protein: CASSRGTSEETQYF.

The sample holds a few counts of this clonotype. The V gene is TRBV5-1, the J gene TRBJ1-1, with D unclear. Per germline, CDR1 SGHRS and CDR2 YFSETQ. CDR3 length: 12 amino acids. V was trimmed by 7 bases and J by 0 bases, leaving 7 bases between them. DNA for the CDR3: TGCGCCAGCGGCAGGATGAACACTGAAGCTTTCTTT. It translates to CASGRMNTEAFF.

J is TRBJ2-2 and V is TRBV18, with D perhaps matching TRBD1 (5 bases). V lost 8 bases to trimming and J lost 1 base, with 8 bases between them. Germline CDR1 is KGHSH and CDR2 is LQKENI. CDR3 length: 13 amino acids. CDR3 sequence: CASVTGNTGELFF. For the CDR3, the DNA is TGTGCCAGCGTTACAGGGAACACCGGGGAGCTGTTTTTT. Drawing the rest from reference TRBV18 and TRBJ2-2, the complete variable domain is NAGVMQNPRHLVRRRGQEARLRCSPMKGHSHVYWYRQLPEEGLKFMVYLQKENIIDESGMPKERFSAEFPKEGPSILRIQQVVRGDSAAYFCASVTGNTGELFFGEGSRLTVL.

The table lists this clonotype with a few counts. The CDR3 loop reads CASGSGQGSGYTF. In nucleotides, the CDR3 is TGCGCCAGCGGCTCTGGACAGGGCTCTGGCTACACCTTC. The chain couples TRBV5-1 to TRBJ1-2; TRBD1 matches at 8 bases. This CDR3 is built from 13 residues. In germline, CDR1 is SGHRS, CDR2 YFSETQ. The J segment lost 7 bases and the V segment lost 7 bases, leaving 9 bases of the junction unmatched.

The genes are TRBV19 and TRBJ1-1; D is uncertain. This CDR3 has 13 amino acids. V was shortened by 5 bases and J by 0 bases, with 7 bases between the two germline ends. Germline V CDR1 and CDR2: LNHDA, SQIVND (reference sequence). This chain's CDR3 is CASSEALNTEAFF. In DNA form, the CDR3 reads TGTGCCAGTAGTGAGGCCTTGAACACTGAAGCTTTCTTT. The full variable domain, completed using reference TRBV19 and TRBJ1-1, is DGGITQSPKYLFRKEGQNVTLSCEQNLNHDAMYWYRQDPGQGLRLIYYSQIVNDFQKGDIAEGYSVSREKKESFPLTVTSAQKNPTAFYLCASSEALNTEAFFGQGTRLTVV.

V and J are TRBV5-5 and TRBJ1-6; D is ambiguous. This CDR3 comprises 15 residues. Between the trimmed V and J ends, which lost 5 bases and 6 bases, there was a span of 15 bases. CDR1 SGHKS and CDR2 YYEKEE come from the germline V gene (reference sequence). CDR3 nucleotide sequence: TGTGCCAGCAGATCCGGGGAGTGGGCTAATTCACCCCTCCACTTT. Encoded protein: CASRSGEWANSPLHF. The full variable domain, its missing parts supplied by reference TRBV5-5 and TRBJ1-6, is DAGVTQSPTHLIKTRGQQVTLRCSPISGHKSVSWYQQVLGQGPQFIFQYYEKEERGRGNFPDRFSARQFPNYSSELNVNALLLGDSALYLCASRSGEWANSPLHFGNGTRLTVT.

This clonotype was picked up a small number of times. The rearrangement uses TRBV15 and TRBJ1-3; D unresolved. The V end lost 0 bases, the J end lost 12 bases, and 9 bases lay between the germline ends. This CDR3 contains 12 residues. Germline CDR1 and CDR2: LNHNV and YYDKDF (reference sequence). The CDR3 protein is CATSRDYKVIYF. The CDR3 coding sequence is TGTGCCACCAGCAGAGATTATAAGGTCATATATTTT.

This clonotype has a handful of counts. CDR3 region: CSVGATGDPNYGYTF. CDR3 DNA sequence: TGCAGCGTCGGAGCGACAGGGGACCCTAACTATGGCTACACCTTC. The chain combines TRBV29-1 with TRBJ1-2; 8 bases align to TRBD1. The V gene's germline CDR1 is SQVTM and CDR2 ANQGSEA. V was clipped by 6 bases and J by 0 bases; unmatched bases: 9. This CDR3 has 15 amino acids.

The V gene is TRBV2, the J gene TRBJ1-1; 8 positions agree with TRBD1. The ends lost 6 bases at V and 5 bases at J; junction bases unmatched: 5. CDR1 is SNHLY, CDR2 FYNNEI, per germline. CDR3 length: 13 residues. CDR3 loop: CASRENRGTEAFF. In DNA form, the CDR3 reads TGTGCCAGCAGAGAAAACAGGGGGACTGAAGCTTTCTTT. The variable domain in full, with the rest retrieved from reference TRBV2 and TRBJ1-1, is EPEVTQTPSHQVTQMGQEVILRCVPISNHLYFYWYRQILGQKVEFLVSFYNNEISEKSEIFDDQFSVERPDGSNFTLKIRSTKLEDSAMYFCASRENRGTEAFFGQGTRLTVV.

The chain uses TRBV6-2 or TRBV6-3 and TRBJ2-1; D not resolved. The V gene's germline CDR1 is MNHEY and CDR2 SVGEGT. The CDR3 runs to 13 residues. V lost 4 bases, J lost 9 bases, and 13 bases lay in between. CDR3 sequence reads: CASSSLGVTEQFF. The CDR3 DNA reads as TGTGCCAGCAGTTCCTTAGGTGTGACTGAGCAGTTCTTC.

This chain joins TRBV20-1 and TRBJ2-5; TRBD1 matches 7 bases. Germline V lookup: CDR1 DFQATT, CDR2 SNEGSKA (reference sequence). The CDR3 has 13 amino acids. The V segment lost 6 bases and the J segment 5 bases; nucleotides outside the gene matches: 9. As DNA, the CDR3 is TGCAGTGCCCCCTCACAGGGGAAGGAGACCCAGTACTTC. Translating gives CSAPSQGKETQYF.

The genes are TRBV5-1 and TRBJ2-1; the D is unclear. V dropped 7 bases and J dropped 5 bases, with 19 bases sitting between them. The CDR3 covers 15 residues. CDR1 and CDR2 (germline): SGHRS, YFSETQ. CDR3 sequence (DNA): TGCGCCAGCCAGCCCCAAGTCAGAAGGAACAATGAGCAGTTCTTC. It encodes CASQPQVRRNNEQFF.

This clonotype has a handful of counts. This CDR3 is CASSTDSNQPQHF. CDR3 DNA sequence: TGTGCCAGCAGCACCGACAGCAATCAGCCCCAGCATTTT. The gene calls are TRBV7-6 and TRBJ1-5, with D uncertain. Germline CDR1 is SGHVS and CDR2 is FNYEAQ. V was pared by 5 bases and J by 1 base, with 6 bases between. This CDR3 is 13 amino acids long.

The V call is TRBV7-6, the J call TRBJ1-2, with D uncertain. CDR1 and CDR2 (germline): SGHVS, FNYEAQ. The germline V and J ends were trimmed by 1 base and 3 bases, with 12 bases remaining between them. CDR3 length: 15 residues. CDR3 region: CASSLVSNPHYGYTF. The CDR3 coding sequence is TGTGCCAGCAGCTTAGTCTCCAACCCTCACTATGGCTACACCTTC.

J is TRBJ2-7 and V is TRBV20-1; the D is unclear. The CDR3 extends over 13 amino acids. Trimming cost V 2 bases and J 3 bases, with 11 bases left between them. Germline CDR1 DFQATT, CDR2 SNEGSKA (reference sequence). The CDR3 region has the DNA TGCAGTGCTAGATTCCCGTCCCGCTACGAGCAGTACGTC. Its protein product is CSARFPSRYEQYV.

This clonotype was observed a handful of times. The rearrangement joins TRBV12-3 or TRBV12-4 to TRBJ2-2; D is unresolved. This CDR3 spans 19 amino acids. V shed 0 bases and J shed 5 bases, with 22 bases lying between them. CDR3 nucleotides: TGTGCCAGCAGTTTAGCGCGGTCCTTCTATGGGCTGAGTACCGGGGAGCTGTTTTTT. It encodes CASSLARSFYGLSTGELFF.

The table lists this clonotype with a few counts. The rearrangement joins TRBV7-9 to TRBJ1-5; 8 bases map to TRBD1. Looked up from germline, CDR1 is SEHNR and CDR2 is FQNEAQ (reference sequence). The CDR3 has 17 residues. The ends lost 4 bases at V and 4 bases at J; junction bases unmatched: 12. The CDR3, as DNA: TGTGCCAGCAGCTCATCCCCTAGGACAGGGCTTAATCAGCCCCAGCATTTT. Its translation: CASSSSPRTGLNQPQHF.

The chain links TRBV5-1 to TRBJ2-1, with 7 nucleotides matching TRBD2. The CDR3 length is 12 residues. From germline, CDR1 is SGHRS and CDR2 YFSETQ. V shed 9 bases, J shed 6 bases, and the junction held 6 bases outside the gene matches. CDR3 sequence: CATGRGGNEQFF. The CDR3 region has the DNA TGCGCCACGGGGAGGGGTGGCAATGAGCAGTTCTTC.

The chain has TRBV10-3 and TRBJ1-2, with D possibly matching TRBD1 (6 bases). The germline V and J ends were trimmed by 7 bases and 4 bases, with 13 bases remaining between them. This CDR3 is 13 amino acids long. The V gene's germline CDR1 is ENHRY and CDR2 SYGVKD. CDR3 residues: CAITPGDRYGYTF. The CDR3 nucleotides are TGTGCCATCACTCCAGGGGATCGCTATGGCTACACCTTC.

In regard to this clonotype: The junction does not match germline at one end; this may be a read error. DNA of the CDR3: TGTGCCAGCAGCTTGCCCCCACAAGCGTCTGGGGACAACGTCCTGACTTTC. It is translated as CASSLPPQASGDNVLTF. J is TRBJ2-6 and V is TRBV5-5; D is ambiguous. The germline gives CDR1 SGHKS, CDR2 YYEKEE (reference sequence). This CDR3 is 17 amino acids long.

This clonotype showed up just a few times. The CDR3: CASSLQRETQETQYF. CDR3 nucleotides: TGTGCCAGCAGCTTACAGCGGGAAACACAAGAGACCCAGTACTTC. The gene calls are TRBV7-4 and TRBJ2-5; 7 bases line up with TRBD2. The CDR3 length is 15 residues. Germline V lookup: CDR1 SGHVT, CDR2 SQSDAQ. V shed 2 bases and J 2 bases; nucleotides not matched to a gene: 5.

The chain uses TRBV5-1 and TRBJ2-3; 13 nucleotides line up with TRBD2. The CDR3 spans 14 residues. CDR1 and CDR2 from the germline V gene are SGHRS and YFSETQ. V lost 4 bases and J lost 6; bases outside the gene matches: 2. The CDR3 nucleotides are TGCGCCAGCAGCCAGACTAGCGGGGGGGATACGCAGTATTTT. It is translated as CASSQTSGGDTQYF.

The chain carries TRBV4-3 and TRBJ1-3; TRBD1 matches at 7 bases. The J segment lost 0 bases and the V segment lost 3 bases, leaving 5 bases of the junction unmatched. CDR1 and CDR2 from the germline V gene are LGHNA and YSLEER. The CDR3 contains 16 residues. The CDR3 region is CASSHGGTASGNTIYF. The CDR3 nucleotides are TGCGCCAGCAGCCATGGGGGGACAGCCTCTGGAAACACCATATATTTT.

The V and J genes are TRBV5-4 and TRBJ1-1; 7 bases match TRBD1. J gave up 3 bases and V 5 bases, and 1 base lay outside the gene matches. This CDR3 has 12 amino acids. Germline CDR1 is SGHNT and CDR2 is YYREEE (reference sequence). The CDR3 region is CASRGQDTEAFF. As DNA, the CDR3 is TGTGCCAGCAGAGGACAGGACACTGAAGCTTTCTTT.